What follows are 9 T cell receptor beta chains derived from one specimen sequenced in a study of cytomegalovirus exposure and HLA in healthy donors. Measured with immunoSEQ multiplex PCR; TCRdb has only the in-frame clones, and not every one. The sample records 150,000 to 180,000 clones, approximately 86% being singletons. The sequenced material came from PBMCs. Receptors originate from a man younger than 30 in good health and CMV-seropositive.

V gene TRBV9 combines with J gene TRBJ2-1; 7 nucleotides match TRBD1. Germline values: CDR1 SGDLS, CDR2 YYNGEE. There are 15 residues in the CDR3. With 2 bases clipped from V and 8 bases from J, the junction kept 10 bases outside the gene matches. For the CDR3, the DNA is TGTGCCAGCAGCGTGACCACAGGGGTGGCCTATGAGCAGTTCTTC. Its translation is CASSVTTGVAYEQFF.

The V gene is TRBV7-2, the J gene TRBJ2-3; 8 bases map to TRBD1. The germline V gene encodes CDR1 SGHTA and CDR2 FQGNSA. This CDR3 contains 16 residues. V was pared by 4 bases and J by 1 base, with 7 bases of the junction left unmatched. The CDR3 sequence is CASSSGTGFRTDTQYF. DNA of the CDR3: TGTGCCAGCAGCTCTGGGACAGGTTTTCGCACAGATACGCAGTATTTT.

This chain joins TRBV4-2 and TRBJ2-1, with 7 positions matching TRBD2. There are 15 residues in the CDR3. V lost 1 base, J lost 7 bases, and 7 bases stayed unmatched. The germline CDR1 and CDR2 sequences are LGHNA and YNFKEQ. In DNA, the CDR3 is TGTGCCAGCAGCCAAGGTGCGGGAGCCCTGAATGAGCAGTTCTTC. Its protein is CASSQGAGALNEQFF.

The CDR3 sequence: CASSESGSGTEAFF. CDR3 nucleotides: TGTGCCAGCAGTGAATCTGGGTCGGGCACTGAAGCTTTCTTT. This chain links TRBV25-1 with TRBJ1-1; D gene ambiguous. V gave up 1 base and J gave up 4 bases, with 10 bases separating them. Germline V gives CDR1 MGHDK, CDR2 SYGVNS. The CDR3 length is 14 residues.

This chain uses TRBV7-2 with TRBJ1-2; the D is unclear. Germline values: CDR1 SGHTA, CDR2 FQGNSA. V shed 4 bases and J shed 1 base, with 10 bases lying between them. There are 14 residues in the CDR3. The CDR3 region is CASSSSGGNYGYTF. As DNA, the CDR3 is TGTGCCAGCAGCTCCTCGGGAGGTAACTATGGCTACACCTTC. Filled out from reference TRBV7-2 and TRBJ1-2, the complete variable domain reads GAGVSQSPSNKVTEKGKDVELRCDPISGHTALYWYRQSLGQGLEFLIYFQGNSAPDKSGLPSDRFSAERTGGSVSTLTIQRTQQEDSAVYLCASSSSGGNYGYTFGSGTRLTVV.

This clone was seen a few times. The chain joins TRBV19 to TRBJ1-1, with D possibly being TRBD1 (5 bases). In germline, CDR1 is LNHDA, CDR2 SQIVND (reference sequence). V was cut by 8 bases and J by 6 bases, with 13 bases left in between. The CDR3 has 12 residues. The CDR3 is CASGEGSAEAFF. Written as DNA, the CDR3 is TGTGCCAGTGGGGAGGGGTCGGCTGAAGCTTTCTTT.

The V gene is TRBV5-1, the J gene TRBJ1-1; D gene ambiguous. Trimming cost V 0 bases and J 7 bases, with 7 bases left between them. Germline-derived CDR1 and CDR2 are SGHRS and YFSETQ. The CDR3 spans 12 residues. The CDR3 loop reads CASSLGDHEAFF. The CDR3, as DNA: TGCGCCAGCAGCTTGGGAGATCATGAAGCTTTCTTT. The full variable domain, its missing parts supplied by reference TRBV5-1 and TRBJ1-1, is KAGVTQTPRYLIKTRGQQVTLSCSPISGHRSVSWYQQTPGQGLQFLFEYFSETQRNKGNFPGRFSGRQFSNSRSEMNVSTLELGDSALYLCASSLGDHEAFFGQGTRLTVV.

This clone appeared once. The chain is built from TRBV6-5 and TRBJ2-5; D is perhaps TRBD2 (6 bases). V lost 4 bases and J 5 bases, leaving 17 bases between the germline ends. The germline CDR1 and CDR2 sequences are MNHEY and SVGAGI. CDR3 length equals 15 residues. As DNA, the CDR3 is TGTGCCAGCAGTTCACCCGGGGGTGAGGGGGAGACCCAGTACTTC. Translating it yields CASSSPGGEGETQYF.

The CDR3 loop is CAISPGTENEKLFF. In DNA, the CDR3 is TGTGCCATCAGCCCCGGGACAGAGAATGAAAAACTGTTTTTT. The V gene is TRBV10-3, the J gene TRBJ1-4, with 7 bases aligning to TRBD1. Trimming removed 6 bases from V and 5 bases from J; junction bases left unmatched: 6. Germline CDR1 and CDR2: ENHRY and SYGVKD. This CDR3 has 14 residues.